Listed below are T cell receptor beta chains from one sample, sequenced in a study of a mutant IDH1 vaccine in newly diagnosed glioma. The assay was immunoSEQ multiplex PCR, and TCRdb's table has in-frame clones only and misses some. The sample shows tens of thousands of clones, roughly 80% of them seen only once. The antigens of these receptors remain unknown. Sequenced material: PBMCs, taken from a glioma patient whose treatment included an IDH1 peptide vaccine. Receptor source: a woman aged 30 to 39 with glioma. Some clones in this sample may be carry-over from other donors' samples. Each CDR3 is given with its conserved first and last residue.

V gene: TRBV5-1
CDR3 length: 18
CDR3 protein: CASSLEPQPTSTSYEQYF

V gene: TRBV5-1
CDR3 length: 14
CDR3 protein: CASSSGTGNLGYTF

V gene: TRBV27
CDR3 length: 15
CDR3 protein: CASTLGGLVDGELFF

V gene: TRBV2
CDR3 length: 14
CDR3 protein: CASSESRGSQPQHF

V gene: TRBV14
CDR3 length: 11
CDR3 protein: CASSPPCEQYF

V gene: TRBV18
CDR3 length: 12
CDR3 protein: CASSPSEETQYF

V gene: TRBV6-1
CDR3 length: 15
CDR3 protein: CASSEVETVIYGYTF

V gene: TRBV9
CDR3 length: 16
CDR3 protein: CASSVASALSYNEQFF

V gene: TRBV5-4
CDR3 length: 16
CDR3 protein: CASSPDLAAGANVLTF

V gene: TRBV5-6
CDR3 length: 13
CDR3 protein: CASSLGGGVTQFF

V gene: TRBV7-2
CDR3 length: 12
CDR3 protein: CASSSFTDTQYF

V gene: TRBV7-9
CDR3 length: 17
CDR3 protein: CASSSDRTGGSGNTIYF

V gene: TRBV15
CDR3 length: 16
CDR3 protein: CATSTLTGNSNQPQHF

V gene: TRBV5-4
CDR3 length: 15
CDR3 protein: CASSPGTSVTDTQYF

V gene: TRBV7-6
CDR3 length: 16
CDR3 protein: CASSLVAGPGQGAYTF

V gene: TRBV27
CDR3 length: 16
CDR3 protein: CASSLSAGVPNQPQHF

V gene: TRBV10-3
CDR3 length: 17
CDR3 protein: CAISEPGGAGETDEQYF

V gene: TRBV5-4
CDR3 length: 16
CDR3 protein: CASRPGQTTMNTEAFF